The T cell receptor (beta chain) described here comes from a study of a mutant IDH1 vaccine in newly diagnosed glioma. Overall study context: Beginning 4-6 weeks after radiotherapy alone, or with temozolomide cycles, vaccination took place. It was radiotherapy, temozolomide, or both that patients received previously, with most receiving both.

Study-level points and caveats: Pseudoprogression showed no apparent link to changes in top peripheral T cell clonotypes. Immune responses arising from the vaccine appeared in 80% to 95% of patients.

The method was immunoSEQ multiplex PCR; TCRdb's version includes in-frame clones alone and lacks a portion of them. Of some 57,000 clones listed, around three quarters are singletons. This clone was detected once. Its antigen is undetermined. The CDR3 is made up of 16 amino acids. With 0 bases removed from V and 4 bases from J, the gap between germline ends came to 16 bases. The germline V gene encodes CDR1 SGDLS and CDR2 YYNGEE. Time point denoted: week 47, end of study. Mutant IDH1 20-mer peptide, at 300 ug, made up each vaccine dose, with topical imiquimod. Sequenced here: PBMCs, sampled from a glioma patient whose treatment included an IDH1 peptide vaccine. The clonotype comes from a woman aged 35 to 49 with glioma. Some clones in this sample may be carry-over from other donors' samples. The chain couples TRBV9 to TRBJ1-1; tentative D call: TRBD1 (6 bases). CDR3 coding DNA: TGTGCCAGCAGCGTAGCCCCACAGGGTGGGGGCACTGAAGCTTTCTTT. This sequence encodes CASSVAPQGGGTEAFF.